Below are 9 T cell receptor beta chains sequenced from a single sample in a study of Graves' ophthalmopathy and Graves' hyperthyroidism. RNA served as the template for amplifying TCR beta CDR3 regions. HTBI primers were employed in first-round RT-PCR, then a second-round multiplex PCR followed. TCRdb processed the multiplex PCR reads anew with MiXCR; each CDR3 protein has one entry. The table shows around 470,000 distinct CDR3 sequences, with under 15% occurring only once. Source material: blood. The receptors derive from a woman in her twenties or thirties with Graves' ophthalmopathy.

This clonotype was seen ten or more times. The gene calls are TRBV6-5 and TRBJ1-2; D uncertain. The germline V gene encodes CDR1 MNHEY and CDR2 SVGAGI. The V end was cut by 0 bases, the J end by 5 bases, with 7 bases between. The length of the CDR3 is 13 residues. CDR3 loop: CASSYSTFYGYTF. For the CDR3, the DNA is TGTGCCAGCAGTTACTCGACATTTTATGGCTACACCTTC.

This clonotype was found many times. The V call is TRBV6-1, the J call TRBJ2-7, with TRBD2 matching 8 bases. Germline CDR1 and CDR2: MNHNS and SASEGT. Losses at the gene ends were 6 bases for V and 4 bases for J; bases not matched to a gene: 11. The CDR3 runs 15 residues. The CDR3 bases are TGTGCCAGCAGCGCCGGGGGTAGCGGGGCATACGAGCAGTACTTC. Encoded protein: CASSAGGSGAYEQYF.

This clonotype has only a few counts. The rearrangement joins TRBV19 to TRBJ2-7, with TRBD2 matching 8 bases. The junction had 16 bases not matched to a gene; V was cut back by 6 bases and J by 0 bases. Germline V gene lookup returns CDR1 LNHDA and CDR2 SQIVND (reference sequence). This CDR3 has 18 amino acids. CDR3 residues: CASSPLGLTSGISYEQYF. The DNA of the CDR3 is TGTGCCAGTAGCCCCTTGGGCCTTACTAGCGGAATCTCCTACGAGCAGTACTTC.

This chain links TRBV5-1 with TRBJ1-1; D is uncertain. Trimming took 0 bases from V and 2 from J, leaving 11 bases between them. CDR1 is SGHRS and CDR2 is YFSETQ in the germline V gene. The CDR3 sequence is 15 residues long. The CDR3 loop reads CASSLAPGSNTEAFF. CDR3 nucleotides: TGCGCCAGCAGCTTGGCGCCGGGGAGTAACACTGAAGCTTTCTTT.

CDR3 coding DNA: TGCAGCGTTGAATTAACTGAAGCTTTCTTT. It yields the protein CSVELTEAFF. V usage is TRBV29-1 and J usage is TRBJ1-1; D is undetermined. Trimming left V 2 bases short and J 5 bases short, with 3 bases between. Germline loops: CDR1 SQVTM, CDR2 ANQGSEA. This CDR3 has 10 residues.

J is TRBJ2-4 and V is TRBV28; D not certain. The CDR3 covers 15 residues. Per the germline V gene, CDR1 is MDHEN and CDR2 is SYDVKM. V shed 4 bases and J shed 3 bases, with 13 bases lying between them. CDR3 in amino acids: CASSSPPFFKNIQYF. The CDR3 bases are TGTGCCAGCAGTTCGCCCCCATTTTTCAAAAACATTCAGTACTTC.

About this clonotype: A much more abundant neighbour one base away suggests this may be a read error. Here the CDR3 omits its conserved ending phenylalanine or tryptophan, so a read error is the likely source. The chain carries TRBV20-1 and TRBJ1-1; no clear D gene. Germline lookup yields CDR1 DFQATT and CDR2 SNEGSKA (reference sequence). The CDR3 covers 13 residues. Trimming left V 3 bases short and J 0 bases short, with 8 bases between. CDR3 in DNA: TGCAGTGCTAGGATTGGCTTGAACACTGAAGCTTTCTTG. Translating it yields CSARIGLNTEAFL.

This clonotype occurred many times. The CDR3, as DNA: TGTGCCAGCAGGAGGAAGGCGGGACACACATTCACCGGGGAGCTGTTTTTT. Translation gives CASRRKAGHTFTGELFF. This chain connects TRBV12-3 or TRBV12-4 to TRBJ2-2; TRBD1 or TRBD2 may be the D gene (6 bases each). The V and J ends lost 6 bases and 4 bases respectively, with 21 bases between them. The CDR3 sequence is 17 residues long.

This clonotype has a handful of counts. The chain links TRBV30 to TRBJ2-5; TRBD2 agrees at 11 bases. Germline V gene sequence: CDR1 GTSNPN, CDR2 SVGIG (reference sequence). This CDR3 is built from 13 residues. With V trimmed by 5 bases and J by 1 base, 0 bases remained unmatched. The CDR3 DNA is TGTGCCTGGGGGACTAGCGGCCAAGAGACCCAGTACTTC. Its protein product is CAWGTSGQETQYF.